The 32 T cell receptor beta chains given below trace back to one sample, sequenced in a study of a mutant IDH1 vaccine in newly diagnosed glioma. TCRdb's copy holds only in-frame clones and misses some; the assay was immunoSEQ multiplex PCR. This sample has roughly 110,000 clones; roughly 90% occur once, and the top ten carry 0.5% to 0.65%. These receptors' antigens are unknown. The time point was: week 11, during vaccination. Every single dose of the vaccine, 300 ug of mutant IDH1 20-mer peptide, came with topical imiquimod. Source: PBMCs, taken from a glioma patient whose treatment included an IDH1 peptide vaccine. The receptor set was obtained from a woman aged 50 to 60 with glioma.

This clone has a single count. This chain uses TRBV7-3 with TRBJ2-2, with 7 bases aligning to TRBD2. The CDR3 contains 15 residues. V was pared by 3 bases and J by 7 bases, with 8 bases of the junction left unmatched. Germline CDR1 is SGHTA and CDR2 is FQGTGA. The CDR3 DNA follows: TGTGCCAGCAGCTTTTTGGGGGAGGGAAGCGGGGAGCTGTTTTTT. Protein product: CASSFLGEGSGELFF.

The V and J genes are TRBV10-1 and TRBJ2-5; 11 bases map to TRBD1. The J call may be faulty, since TRBJ2-7 better matches the DNA end. The CDR3 has 15 amino acids. In germline, CDR1 is WNHNN, CDR2 SYGVQD (reference sequence). The CDR3: CASSESWTGGNEQYF. The CDR3 DNA follows: TGCGCCAGCAGTGAGTCCTGGACAGGGGGCAACGAGCAGTACTTC.

The V call is TRBV9, the J call TRBJ2-5; tentative D call: TRBD1 (5 bases). The germline V gene has CDR1 SGDLS and CDR2 YYNGEE. V was pared by 4 bases and J by 4 bases, with 11 bases between. The CDR3 covers 13 residues. In DNA, the CDR3 is TGTGCCAGCAGCCTTGGGGCGGCAGAGACCCAGTACTTC. It encodes CASSLGAAETQYF. The complete variable domain, with remaining parts taken from reference TRBV9 and TRBJ2-5, reads DSGVTQTPKHLITATGQRVTLRCSPRSGDLSVYWYQQSLDQGLQFLIQYYNGEERAKGNILERFSAQQFPDLHSELNLSSLELGDSALYFCASSLGAAETQYFGPGTRLLVL.

This clone showed up just a few times. The CDR3 loop reads CASRGGTTYEQYF. The CDR3 bases are TGTGCCAGCAGGGGAGGGACAACCTACGAGCAGTACTTC. The chain carries TRBV4-2 and TRBJ2-7, with D maybe TRBD2 (7 bases). V lost 6 bases and J lost 2, with 11 bases in between. This CDR3 is built from 13 residues. Germline CDR1 and CDR2: LGHNA and YNFKEQ.

The V and J genes are TRBV5-6 and TRBJ2-7; 9 bases match TRBD2. CDR3 size: 14 residues. V lost 0 bases and J lost 7; bases outside the gene matches: 5. Germline V lookup: CDR1 SGHDT, CDR2 YYEEEE. This CDR3 reads CASSLGGRAQEQYF. CDR3 coding DNA: TGTGCCAGCAGCTTGGGCGGGAGGGCCCAGGAGCAGTACTTC.

This clone showed up just a few times. V and J are TRBV27 and TRBJ1-5; possibly TRBD1 for D (6 bases). V dropped 5 bases and J dropped 3 bases, with 11 bases sitting between them. CDR1 and CDR2 from the germline V gene are MNHEY and SMNVEV (reference sequence). There are 14 residues in the CDR3. As DNA, the CDR3 is TGTGCCAGCAGTCGAGGGGGGCCCAATCAGCCCCAGCATTTT. Amino acid sequence: CASSRGGPNQPQHF.

V usage is TRBV10-1 and J usage is TRBJ1-4; D gene uncertain. Between the trimmed V and J ends, which lost 2 bases and 2 bases, there was a span of 6 bases. The CDR3 has 14 residues. Germline V CDR1 and CDR2: WNHNN, SYGVQD (reference sequence). The CDR3 DNA sequence: TGCGCCAGCAGTGAGGGGTCGACTAATGAAAAACTGTTTTTT. Its translation: CASSEGSTNEKLFF.

The chain couples TRBV28 to TRBJ2-7; D gene uncertain. The CDR3 is 14 residues long. Germline lookup yields CDR1 MDHEN and CDR2 SYDVKM. Trimming shortened V by 3 bases and J by 2 bases, and 11 bases separated the two germline ends. The CDR3 DNA is TGTGCCAGCAGTTTCCTACAGTCTGCCTACGAGCAGTACTTC. This translates into CASSFLQSAYEQYF.

V usage is TRBV27 and J usage is TRBJ1-2; 8 nucleotides align to TRBD1. The CDR3 loop spans 13 amino acids. Germline V gene data show CDR1 as MNHEY and CDR2 as SMNVEV (reference sequence). The V gene end was trimmed by 4 bases and the J gene end by 10 bases; junction bases not matched to a gene: 8. CDR3 bases: TGTGCCAGCAGTTCATACAGGGGGTCCGACTACACCTTC. It codes for CASSSYRGSDYTF.

CDR3: CASSSLRAGLVGANVLTF. CDR3 nucleotide sequence: TGTGCCAGCAGCTCCCTCCGTGCGGGACTAGTGGGGGCCAACGTCCTGACTTTC. This chain uses TRBV11-2 with TRBJ2-6, with 8 bases lining up with TRBD2. V lost 4 bases and J lost 4; bases outside the gene matches: 12. The length of the CDR3 is 18 residues. Germline CDR1 is SGHAT and CDR2 is FQNNGV.

The chain is built from TRBV27 and TRBJ2-7; D may be TRBD1 (5 bases). Germline-derived CDR1 and CDR2 are MNHEY and SMNVEV (reference sequence). The germline V and J ends were trimmed by 3 bases and 0 bases, with 9 bases remaining between them. CDR3 size: 14 residues. This chain's CDR3 is CASSFGAASYEQYF. As DNA, the CDR3 is TGTGCCAGCAGTTTTGGGGCAGCCTCCTACGAGCAGTACTTC.

This clone has only one observation. The chain joins TRBV30 to TRBJ1-6; perhaps TRBD1 as D (6 bases). V lost 4 bases and J 3 bases, leaving 16 bases between the germline ends. The CDR3 extends over 16 amino acids. Looked up from germline, CDR1 is GTSNPN and CDR2 is SVGIG (reference sequence). Here the CDR3 DNA reads TGTGCCTGGACCCTAGGGGGGGCCCTCTATAATTCACCCCTCCACTTT. Protein: CAWTLGGALYNSPLHF. Drawing the rest from reference TRBV30 and TRBJ1-6, the complete variable domain is SQTIHQWPATLVQPVGSPLSLECTVEGTSNPNLYWYRQAAGRGLQLLFYSVGIGQISSEVPQNLSASRPQDRQFILSSKKLLLSDSGFYLCAWTLGGALYNSPLHFGNGTRLTVT.

This chain joins TRBV6-5 and TRBJ1-1; tentatively, D is TRBD1 (5 bases). Germline V gene lookup returns CDR1 MNHEY and CDR2 SVGAGI. The V and J ends lost 5 bases and 2 bases respectively, with 15 bases between them. The CDR3 runs to 15 residues. The CDR3, as DNA: TGTGCCAGCAGTGTATCGGGACCTGGAAACACTGAAGCTTTCTTT. It encodes CASSVSGPGNTEAFF.

This clone was counted between two and nine times. The chain combines TRBV6-5 with TRBJ1-5; D is ambiguous. Trimming left V 3 bases short and J 2 bases short, with 8 bases between. Germline CDR1 MNHEY, CDR2 SVGAGI. This CDR3 has 14 amino acids. CDR3 residues: CASSYVAGNQPQHF. In nucleotides, the CDR3 is TGTGCCAGCAGTTATGTGGCAGGCAATCAGCCCCAGCATTTT.

This clone has just one count. The chain employs TRBV5-1 and TRBJ2-1; 7 bases are a match to TRBD2. The V and J ends lost 0 bases and 3 bases, in that order; junction bases with no gene match: 0. The CDR3 has 14 amino acids. Germline CDR1 and CDR2: SGHRS and YFSETQ. CDR3 DNA sequence: TGCGCCAGCAGCTTGGAGCGGGGCTACAATGAGCAGTTCTTC. The encoded protein is CASSLERGYNEQFF.

The rearrangement uses TRBV4-1 and TRBJ2-2; D is perhaps TRBD1 or TRBD2 (5 bases each). The CDR3 spans 14 residues. The V end lost 3 bases, the J end lost 7 bases, and 12 bases lay between the germline ends. The V gene's germline CDR1 is MGHRA and CDR2 YSYEKL. The CDR3 loop reads CASSQGPRGGELFF. In DNA, the CDR3 is TGCGCCAGCAGCCAGGGACCTCGAGGCGGGGAGCTGTTTTTT.

The rearrangement uses TRBV28 and TRBJ2-3; TRBD1 matches 7 bases. Germline CDR1 and CDR2: MDHEN and SYDVKM. This CDR3 region has 14 residues. The junction had 8 bases not matched to a gene; V was cut back by 9 bases and J by 2 bases. CDR3 bases: TGTGCCAGTATAGGGGGCGGGTTCACAGATACGCAGTATTTT. Translating gives CASIGGGFTDTQYF.

With regard to this clone: The sample carries other DNA sequences with the same CDR3. The chain combines TRBV5-1 with TRBJ2-1; no clear D gene. Trimming pared 2 bases from V and 3 bases from J, leaving 3 bases between. This CDR3 contains 12 residues. Per germline, CDR1 SGHRS and CDR2 YFSETQ. The CDR3 DNA reads TGCGCCAGCAGCTTCAACTACAATGAGCAGTTCTTC. Translating it yields CASSFNYNEQFF. Together with reference TRBV5-1 and TRBJ2-1, the CDR3 gives the full variable domain: KAGVTQTPRYLIKTRGQQVTLSCSPISGHRSVSWYQQTPGQGLQFLFEYFSETQRNKGNFPGRFSGRQFSNSRSEMNVSTLELGDSALYLCASSFNYNEQFFGPGTRLTVL.

Only one count was recorded for this clone. This rearrangement joins TRBV27 to TRBJ2-7, with 12 bases lining up with TRBD2. The V segment lost 7 bases and the J segment 3 bases; nucleotides outside the gene matches: 10. CDR1 is MNHEY, CDR2 SMNVEV, per germline (reference sequence). This CDR3 is 16 amino acids long. The DNA for the CDR3 is TGTGCCAGCACCATATGGGCTAGCGGGAGGGTCTACGAGCAGTACTTC. The encoded protein is CASTIWASGRVYEQYF.

This clone has just one count. The chain carries TRBV30 and TRBJ2-5, with a possible D match to TRBD2 (5 bases). The CDR3 runs to 14 residues. V shed 1 base and J shed 4 bases, with 13 bases lying between them. Looked up from germline, CDR1 is GTSNPN and CDR2 is SVGIG (reference sequence). The CDR3 sequence is CAWSGLLVGETQYF. The CDR3 bases are TGTGCCTGGAGTGGATTACTAGTTGGAGAGACCCAGTACTTC.

The chain employs TRBV19 and TRBJ1-5; D may be TRBD1 (5 bases). Germline V lookup: CDR1 LNHDA, CDR2 SQIVND (reference sequence). Trimming removed 5 bases at V and 2 bases at J, with 16 bases between. The CDR3 has 16 residues. CDR3 residues: CASSYRQPAGNQPQHF. The CDR3 DNA is TGTGCCAGTAGTTATCGACAGCCCGCGGGCAATCAGCCCCAGCATTTT.

The chain couples TRBV2 to TRBJ2-3; no definite D call. The germline V gene encodes CDR1 SNHLY and CDR2 FYNNEI. Trimming removed 6 bases at V and 1 base at J, with 2 bases between. This CDR3 has 11 amino acids. The DNA of the CDR3 is TGTGCCAGCAGGGGCACAGATACGCAGTATTTT. Translated, it gives CASRGTDTQYF.

The V and J genes are TRBV18 and TRBJ1-2, with 10 bases lining up with TRBD1. The CDR3 is 15 amino acids. CDR1 is KGHSH, CDR2 LQKENI, per germline. Trimming removed 0 bases from V and 4 bases from J; junction bases left unmatched: 2. The CDR3 spells CASSPPGQGTYGYTF. CDR3 sequence (DNA): TGTGCCAGCTCACCACCGGGACAGGGGACCTATGGCTACACCTTC.

The chain carries TRBV28 and TRBJ2-1, with TRBD2 identical over 15 bases. The CDR3 length is 17 residues. Germline V gene data show CDR1 as MDHEN and CDR2 as SYDVKM. V dropped 3 bases and J dropped 7; count of bases not matched to a gene: 7. The CDR3 coding sequence is TGTGCCAGCAGTTTCTCCGGGACTAGCGGGAGGAGAAATGAGCAGTTCTTC. As protein: CASSFSGTSGRRNEQFF.

The chain combines TRBV27 with TRBJ1-4; no firm D call. This CDR3 is built from 17 residues. Per the germline V gene, CDR1 is MNHEY and CDR2 is SMNVEV (reference sequence). V was cut by 2 bases and J by 5 bases, with 18 bases left in between. The DNA for the CDR3 is TGTGCCAGCAGTTTAATAACCTCCTCGGCCGTCAATGAAAAACTGTTTTTT. It translates to CASSLITSSAVNEKLFF.

As for this clone: Just one base apart from a much larger clone, this may be a read error. The chain employs TRBV11-2 and TRBJ1-4, with D unresolved. CDR1 and CDR2 from the germline V gene are SGHAT and FQNNGV. Trimming left V 5 bases short and J 0 bases short, with 4 bases between. The CDR3 contains 13 residues. The DNA for the CDR3 is TGTGCCAGCAGCCGGACAACTAATGAAAAACTGTTTTTT. It encodes CASSRTTNEKLFF.

The V call is TRBV5-1, the J call TRBJ1-1; 12 nucleotides match TRBD1. The CDR3 runs to 15 residues. Per the germline V gene, CDR1 is SGHRS and CDR2 is YFSETQ. Losses at the gene ends were 2 bases for V and 4 bases for J; bases not matched to a gene: 3. CDR3 loop: CASSFTGQGATEAFF. The CDR3 nucleotides are TGCGCCAGCAGCTTTACGGGACAGGGGGCCACTGAAGCTTTCTTT.

The CDR3 reads CASSINRGREKLFF. The CDR3 DNA is TGTGCCAGCAGTATTAACAGGGGGCGGGAAAAACTGTTTTTT. This chain links TRBV2 with TRBJ1-4, with 9 nucleotides matching TRBD1. Germline trimming cut 5 bases from V and 8 bases from J; bases unmatched to any gene: 6. Germline values: CDR1 SNHLY, CDR2 FYNNEI. This CDR3 region has 14 residues.

The chain recombines TRBV6-5 with TRBJ2-3, with 7 bases aligning to TRBD2. This CDR3 has 11 residues. The V and J ends lost 7 bases and 8 bases, in that order; junction bases with no gene match: 3. Germline values: CDR1 MNHEY, CDR2 SVGAGI. CDR3 sequence reads: CASNPGGTQYF. CDR3 coding DNA: TGTGCCAGCAACCCGGGGGGTACGCAGTATTTT.

The chain uses TRBV9 and TRBJ2-7; the match to TRBD1 covers 8 bases. The CDR3 loop spans 14 amino acids. V lost 4 bases and J lost 0; bases outside the gene matches: 3. Germline CDR1 reads SGDLS; CDR2 reads YYNGEE. The CDR3 DNA is TGTGCCAGCAGCCGGACAGGGAGCTCCTACGAGCAGTACTTC. Translating it yields CASSRTGSSYEQYF.

The chain uses TRBV27 and TRBJ2-1; tentative D call: TRBD1 (5 bases). There are 12 residues in the CDR3. Per the germline V gene, CDR1 is MNHEY and CDR2 is SMNVEV (reference sequence). The V and J ends lost 0 bases and 12 bases respectively, with 9 bases between them. As DNA, the CDR3 is TGTGCCAGCAGTTTATCGGGGCAGATGCAGTTCTTC. Translating gives CASSLSGQMQFF.

This clone was observed once. The chain joins TRBV7-2 to TRBJ1-3; TRBD1 matches 7 bases. CDR3 length equals 14 residues. The V gene end was trimmed by 5 bases and the J gene end by 4 bases; junction bases not matched to a gene: 5. CDR1 and CDR2 (germline): SGHTA, FQGNSA. This chain's CDR3 is CASSQTGAGNTIYF. CDR3 nucleotide sequence: TGTGCCAGCAGCCAAACAGGGGCCGGAAACACCATATATTTT.